Listed below are T cell receptor beta chains from one sample, sequenced in a study of T cell responses to AZD1222 COVID-19 vaccine. Sequencing used immunoSEQ multiplex PCR; TCRdb keeps in-frame clones, though not all of them. This table holds approximately 200,000 clones, roughly nine tenths found once. Material: peripheral blood, obtained 28 days after the second AZD1222 dose. Source of these receptors: an adult who received the AZD1222 COVID-19 vaccine. The CDR3 runs from the conserved cysteine through the conserved F or W. D genes are given only for firm matches. Only part of the rows carry a size: once, few, many, or a class if the clone is expanded.

D: .
size: .
V: TRBV11-2
J: TRBJ1-2
CDR3: CASSQSGVYGYTF
DNA: TGTGCCAGCAGCCAGTCAGGGGTCTATGGCTACACCTTC

D: .
size: .
V: TRBV28
J: TRBJ2-2
CDR3: CASSQGGLGGELFF
DNA: TGTGCCAGCAGCCAGGGGGGCCTGGGCGGGGAGCTGTTTTTT

D: .
size: .
V: TRBV7-9
J: TRBJ2-7
CDR3: CAGGGTNEQYF
DNA: TGTGCCGGAGGAGGGACGAACGAGCAGTACTTC

D: .
size: .
V: TRBV2
J: TRBJ2-7
CDR3: CASRLKQEQYF
DNA: TGTGCCAGCAGATTGAAGCAGGAGCAGTACTTC

D: .
size: .
V: TRBV30
J: TRBJ1-5
CDR3: CAWSVTANNQPQHF
DNA: TGTGCCTGGAGTGTCACGGCAAACAATCAGCCCCAGCATTTT

D: TRBD2
size: once
V: TRBV6-5
J: TRBJ2-7
CDR3: CASRWTSGSYEQYF
DNA: TGTGCCAGCCGCTGGACTAGCGGGAGCTACGAGCAGTACTTC

D: .
size: once
V: TRBV6-2/TRBV6-3
J: TRBJ2-6
CDR3: CASSYSSGVPGANVLTF
DNA: TGTGCCAGCAGTTACTCTTCCGGGGTCCCTGGGGCCAACGTCCTGACTTTC

D: .
size: .
V: TRBV5-1
J: TRBJ2-3
CDR3: CASSLVVQGGDTQYF
DNA: TGCGCCAGCAGCTTGGTGGTTCAGGGGGGAGATACGCAGTATTTT

D: .
size: .
V: TRBV9
J: TRBJ2-5
CDR3: CASSVRADNNQETQYF
DNA: TGTGCCAGCAGCGTTCGGGCCGATAATAATCAAGAGACCCAGTACTTC

D: TRBD2
size: .
V: TRBV6-5
J: TRBJ2-2
CDR3: CASSYTVSGRTGELFF
DNA: TGTGCCAGCAGTTACACCGTAAGCGGGAGGACCGGGGAGCTGTTTTTT

D: .
size: .
V: TRBV9
J: TRBJ2-1
CDR3: CASSVDRGSLSYNEQFF
DNA: TGTGCCAGCAGCGTAGATAGGGGGTCACTTTCCTACAATGAGCAGTTCTTC